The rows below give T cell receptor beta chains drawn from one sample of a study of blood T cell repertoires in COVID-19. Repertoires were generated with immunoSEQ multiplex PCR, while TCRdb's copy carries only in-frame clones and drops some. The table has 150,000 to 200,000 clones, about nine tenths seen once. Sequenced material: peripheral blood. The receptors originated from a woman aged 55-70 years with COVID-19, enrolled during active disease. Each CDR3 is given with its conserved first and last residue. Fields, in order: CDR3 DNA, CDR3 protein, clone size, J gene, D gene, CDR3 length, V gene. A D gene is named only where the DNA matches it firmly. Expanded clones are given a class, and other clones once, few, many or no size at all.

cdr3_nt: TGTGCCAGCAGCTTAGGGGTAGCGGGAGCCTACGAGCAGTACTTC
cdr3_aa: CASSLGVAGAYEQYF
clone_size: NA
j_call: TRBJ2-7
d_call: TRBD2
cdr3_length: 15
v_call: TRBV7-2

cdr3_nt: TGTGCCAGCAGTACGGAAAGCGGGTTTTACAATGAGCAGTTCTTC
cdr3_aa: CASSTESGFYNEQFF
clone_size: NA
j_call: TRBJ2-1
d_call: NA
cdr3_length: 15
v_call: TRBV6-5

cdr3_nt: TGTGCCAGCAGCTTGGAATCAGGGGGCATGAACACTGAAGCTTTCTTT
cdr3_aa: CASSLESGGMNTEAFF
clone_size: NA
j_call: TRBJ1-1
d_call: TRBD1
cdr3_length: 16
v_call: TRBV5-4

cdr3_nt: TGCGCCAGCAGCTTAAGTCCCGGGACAGGGGGCGGTGAAAAACTGTTTTTT
cdr3_aa: CASSLSPGTGGGEKLFF
clone_size: NA
j_call: TRBJ1-4
d_call: TRBD1
cdr3_length: 17
v_call: TRBV5-1

cdr3_nt: TGTGCCATCAGTACTATCTCTGGGGCCAACGTCCTGACTTTC
cdr3_aa: CAISTISGANVLTF
clone_size: NA
j_call: TRBJ2-6
d_call: NA
cdr3_length: 14
v_call: TRBV10-3

cdr3_nt: TGTGCCAGTAATGAGGGCGAGTCCTACAATGAGCAGTTCTTC
cdr3_aa: CASNEGESYNEQFF
clone_size: NA
j_call: TRBJ2-1
d_call: NA
cdr3_length: 14
v_call: TRBV19

cdr3_nt: TGCGCCAGCAGCTTGGAGACAGGAAGAATGTACGAGCAGTACTTC
cdr3_aa: CASSLETGRMYEQYF
clone_size: NA
j_call: TRBJ2-7
d_call: NA
cdr3_length: 15
v_call: TRBV5-1

cdr3_nt: TGTGCCAGGCCCCCCCTCGAGGAGCAGTACTTC
cdr3_aa: CARPPLEEQYF
clone_size: NA
j_call: TRBJ2-7
d_call: NA
cdr3_length: 11
v_call: TRBV19

cdr3_nt: TGTGCCAGCAGTTACTCATCGCTGCGGCCTCTAGTGGATACGCAGTATTTT
cdr3_aa: CASSYSSLRPLVDTQYF
clone_size: NA
j_call: TRBJ2-3
d_call: NA
cdr3_length: 17
v_call: TRBV6-2/TRBV6-3

cdr3_nt: TGTGCCAGCAGCCAGGGCTTTGCTGGAAACACCATATATTTT
cdr3_aa: CASSQGFAGNTIYF
clone_size: NA
j_call: TRBJ1-3
d_call: NA
cdr3_length: 14
v_call: TRBV28

cdr3_nt: TGTGCCTGGAGCTCTCGACAGGGGGCAGCGGGAGGCTACACCTTC
cdr3_aa: CAWSSRQGAAGGYTF
clone_size: NA
j_call: TRBJ1-2
d_call: TRBD1
cdr3_length: 15
v_call: TRBV30

cdr3_nt: TGTGCCTGGTCGGTTCAGGGATATTATGGCTACACCTTC
cdr3_aa: CAWSVQGYYGYTF
clone_size: NA
j_call: TRBJ1-2
d_call: NA
cdr3_length: 13
v_call: TRBV30

cdr3_nt: TGTGCCAGCAGCGTAGCTATAGGGGGCGAGGCCGGGGAGCTGTTTTTT
cdr3_aa: CASSVAIGGEAGELFF
clone_size: NA
j_call: TRBJ2-2
d_call: TRBD1
cdr3_length: 16
v_call: TRBV9

cdr3_nt: TGTGCCGTAAGACAGGATCTCGGCACTGAAGCTTTCTTT
cdr3_aa: CAVRQDLGTEAFF
clone_size: NA
j_call: TRBJ1-1
d_call: NA
cdr3_length: 13
v_call: TRBV4-2

cdr3_nt: TGTGCCAGTAGTCTAGACACTACGAACACTGAAGCTTTCTTT
cdr3_aa: CASSLDTTNTEAFF
clone_size: NA
j_call: TRBJ1-1
d_call: NA
cdr3_length: 14
v_call: TRBV19

cdr3_nt: TGCAGCGTTCCGATAGCGGGAGTCGAGCAGTTCTTC
cdr3_aa: CSVPIAGVEQFF
clone_size: NA
j_call: TRBJ2-1
d_call: TRBD2
cdr3_length: 12
v_call: TRBV29-1

cdr3_nt: TGCGCCAGCAGCGCGAATCCCGCGGGAGTTTCGGATACGCAGTATTTT
cdr3_aa: CASSANPAGVSDTQYF
clone_size: NA
j_call: TRBJ2-3
d_call: TRBD2
cdr3_length: 16
v_call: TRBV5-1

cdr3_nt: TGTGCCAGCAGCCAAGTAGCTACTAGCGGGATCCAAGAGACCCAGTACTTC
cdr3_aa: CASSQVATSGIQETQYF
clone_size: NA
j_call: TRBJ2-5
d_call: TRBD2
cdr3_length: 17
v_call: TRBV4-2

cdr3_nt: TGTGCCAGCACGGTCGACAGGGCGACCGAGCAGTACTTC
cdr3_aa: CASTVDRATEQYF
clone_size: NA
j_call: TRBJ2-7
d_call: TRBD1
cdr3_length: 13
v_call: TRBV6-5

cdr3_nt: TGTGCCAGCAGCTTAAGGCTGGCGCAGGGCGCAGATACGCAGTATTTT
cdr3_aa: CASSLRLAQGADTQYF
clone_size: NA
j_call: TRBJ2-3
d_call: NA
cdr3_length: 16
v_call: TRBV11-1

cdr3_nt: TGTGCCAGCAGTTTGTGGGGGGGGAACACTGAAGCTTTCTTT
cdr3_aa: CASSLWGGNTEAFF
clone_size: NA
j_call: TRBJ1-1
d_call: NA
cdr3_length: 14
v_call: TRBV28

cdr3_nt: TGCGCCAGCAGCCACGGGCTCCTAGGCCGGGGTCGGGAGAGGTACGAGCAGTACTTC
cdr3_aa: CASSHGLLGRGRERYEQYF
clone_size: NA
j_call: TRBJ2-7
d_call: NA
cdr3_length: 19
v_call: TRBV4-3

cdr3_nt: TGTGCCAGCAGTTTTCTTCCCTCCTGGAGCAATGAGCAGTTCTTC
cdr3_aa: CASSFLPSWSNEQFF
clone_size: NA
j_call: TRBJ2-1
d_call: NA
cdr3_length: 15
v_call: TRBV27

cdr3_nt: TGTGCCAGCAGTGAGCCAGGGGCCAATCAGCCCCAGCATTTT
cdr3_aa: CASSEPGANQPQHF
clone_size: once
j_call: TRBJ1-5
d_call: NA
cdr3_length: 14
v_call: TRBV25-1

cdr3_nt: TGTGCCAGCCGCCAACTAGCGAATGAGCAGTTCTTC
cdr3_aa: CASRQLANEQFF
clone_size: NA
j_call: TRBJ2-1
d_call: TRBD2
cdr3_length: 12
v_call: TRBV7-8

cdr3_nt: TGTGCCAGCAGTTACTCGGCGGACTATGGCTACACCTTC
cdr3_aa: CASSYSADYGYTF
clone_size: NA
j_call: TRBJ1-2
d_call: NA
cdr3_length: 13
v_call: TRBV6-6

cdr3_nt: TGTGCCAGCAGTTTCTCACAGGTCGGTCAGCCCCAGCATTTT
cdr3_aa: CASSFSQVGQPQHF
clone_size: NA
j_call: TRBJ1-5
d_call: NA
cdr3_length: 14
v_call: TRBV28

cdr3_nt: TGTGCCAGCAGCTTTACTAGTGACAAAAACATTCAGTACTTC
cdr3_aa: CASSFTSDKNIQYF
clone_size: few
j_call: TRBJ2-4
d_call: NA
cdr3_length: 14
v_call: TRBV7-2

cdr3_nt: TGTGCCAGCAAGCGACAGGGCCTCTCCTACGAGCAGTACTTC
cdr3_aa: CASKRQGLSYEQYF
clone_size: NA
j_call: TRBJ2-7
d_call: TRBD1
cdr3_length: 14
v_call: TRBV6-5

cdr3_nt: TGCGCCAGCAGCCCTGCTCTTAGCGGCAGCTCCTACGAGCAGTACTTC
cdr3_aa: CASSPALSGSSYEQYF
clone_size: once
j_call: TRBJ2-7
d_call: NA
cdr3_length: 16
v_call: TRBV5-1

cdr3_nt: TGTGCCAGTAGGAACGCCTTGGGACAGGGTAATGAAAAACTGTTTTTT
cdr3_aa: CASRNALGQGNEKLFF
clone_size: few
j_call: TRBJ1-4
d_call: TRBD1
cdr3_length: 16
v_call: TRBV19

cdr3_nt: TGTGCCAGCAGACTCGGACAGGGGGGAGAAGCTTTCTTT
cdr3_aa: CASRLGQGGEAFF
clone_size: few
j_call: TRBJ1-1
d_call: TRBD1
cdr3_length: 13
v_call: TRBV27

cdr3_nt: TGTGCCAGCAGCTTAAGGTCGGTTATAGGGGGCAATCAGCCCCAGCATTTT
cdr3_aa: CASSLRSVIGGNQPQHF
clone_size: NA
j_call: TRBJ1-5
d_call: NA
cdr3_length: 17
v_call: TRBV7-2

cdr3_nt: TGCGCCAGCAGCTTCGGGCTAGCGGGATCAAGCTCCTACAATGAGCAGTTCTTC
cdr3_aa: CASSFGLAGSSSYNEQFF
clone_size: once
j_call: TRBJ2-1
d_call: TRBD2
cdr3_length: 18
v_call: TRBV5-1

cdr3_nt: TGTGCCTGGAAGGGACAACTGTCCAATCCCCTCCACTTT
cdr3_aa: CAWKGQLSNPLHF
clone_size: NA
j_call: TRBJ1-6
d_call: NA
cdr3_length: 13
v_call: TRBV30

cdr3_nt: TGTGCCAGTACCGCACTCAATGAAAAACTGTTTTTT
cdr3_aa: CASTALNEKLFF
clone_size: NA
j_call: TRBJ1-4
d_call: NA
cdr3_length: 12
v_call: TRBV19

cdr3_nt: TGTGCCAGTAGTAGGACTAGCGGGGACAGCTCCTACAATGAGCAGTTCTTC
cdr3_aa: CASSRTSGDSSYNEQFF
clone_size: NA
j_call: TRBJ2-1
d_call: TRBD2
cdr3_length: 17
v_call: TRBV19

cdr3_nt: TGTGCCAGTAGTGATACTAGCGGGAGTCACAATGAGCAGTTCTTC
cdr3_aa: CASSDTSGSHNEQFF
clone_size: once
j_call: TRBJ2-1
d_call: TRBD2
cdr3_length: 15
v_call: TRBV19

cdr3_nt: TGTGCCAGCAGCATACAGGGGGCGAGTGAAAAACTGTTTTTT
cdr3_aa: CASSIQGASEKLFF
clone_size: NA
j_call: TRBJ1-4
d_call: TRBD1
cdr3_length: 14
v_call: TRBV7-2

cdr3_nt: TGTGCCAGCAGCTCCTCGGGAGGCGGAACGCAGCCCCAGCATTTT
cdr3_aa: CASSSSGGGTQPQHF
clone_size: NA
j_call: TRBJ1-5
d_call: NA
cdr3_length: 15
v_call: TRBV7-9

cdr3_nt: TGTGCCAGCAGTGCCAAACGGGGATTAGGCAATCAGCCCCAGCATTTT
cdr3_aa: CASSAKRGLGNQPQHF
clone_size: NA
j_call: TRBJ1-5
d_call: NA
cdr3_length: 16
v_call: TRBV27

cdr3_nt: TGTGCCACCAGTGACCCCAGGGTCAATCAGCCCCAGCATTTT
cdr3_aa: CATSDPRVNQPQHF
clone_size: NA
j_call: TRBJ1-5
d_call: NA
cdr3_length: 14
v_call: TRBV24-1

cdr3_nt: TGTGCCAGCAGCTCATCCGGGATCCACAATCAGCCCCAGCATTTT
cdr3_aa: CASSSSGIHNQPQHF
clone_size: NA
j_call: TRBJ1-5
d_call: NA
cdr3_length: 15
v_call: TRBV7-2

cdr3_nt: TGTGCCAGCAGCCCCCCTAGCCCTATCGACTACGAGCAGTACTTC
cdr3_aa: CASSPPSPIDYEQYF
clone_size: NA
j_call: TRBJ2-7
d_call: NA
cdr3_length: 15
v_call: TRBV5-4

cdr3_nt: TGTGCCAGCAGTCTTATCGGGTTAACCAATGAGCAGTTCTTC
cdr3_aa: CASSLIGLTNEQFF
clone_size: once
j_call: TRBJ2-1
d_call: NA
cdr3_length: 14
v_call: TRBV3-1/TRBV3-2

cdr3_nt: TGTGCCAGCAGGGACAGGGGGCGACGGTCCTACGAGCAGTACTTC
cdr3_aa: CASRDRGRRSYEQYF
clone_size: NA
j_call: TRBJ2-7
d_call: TRBD1
cdr3_length: 15
v_call: TRBV9

cdr3_nt: TGTGCCAGCTCCCGGACTAGCGGGATAACAGATACGCAGTATTTT
cdr3_aa: CASSRTSGITDTQYF
clone_size: NA
j_call: TRBJ2-3
d_call: TRBD2
cdr3_length: 15
v_call: TRBV18

cdr3_nt: TGTGCCAGCAGTCACGACAGGGGGCTTGGGACTGAAGCTTTCTTT
cdr3_aa: CASSHDRGLGTEAFF
clone_size: NA
j_call: TRBJ1-1
d_call: TRBD1
cdr3_length: 15
v_call: TRBV28

cdr3_nt: TGCGCCAGCAGCCAAGGAGTAGGAGCGGGAGATTACGAGCAGTACTTC
cdr3_aa: CASSQGVGAGDYEQYF
clone_size: NA
j_call: TRBJ2-7
d_call: TRBD2
cdr3_length: 16
v_call: TRBV4-1

cdr3_nt: TGTGCCACCGGGTCGCCCAACAGGGGTGAAGCTTTCTTT
cdr3_aa: CATGSPNRGEAFF
clone_size: NA
j_call: TRBJ1-1
d_call: TRBD1
cdr3_length: 13
v_call: TRBV15

cdr3_nt: TGTGCCAGCAGCTTAAAAACCGGGACAGCGAACACCGGGGAGCTGTTTTTT
cdr3_aa: CASSLKTGTANTGELFF
clone_size: NA
j_call: TRBJ2-2
d_call: TRBD1
cdr3_length: 17
v_call: TRBV7-2

cdr3_nt: TGTGCCAGCAGCCGAGCGTCGGGCGAGCAGTACTTC
cdr3_aa: CASSRASGEQYF
clone_size: NA
j_call: TRBJ2-7
d_call: NA
cdr3_length: 12
v_call: TRBV4-2

cdr3_nt: TGTGCCAGCAGCTTGGCCCGTCCGGGAGGGACGGAGGAGCAGTTCTTC
cdr3_aa: CASSLARPGGTEEQFF
clone_size: NA
j_call: TRBJ2-1
d_call: TRBD2
cdr3_length: 16
v_call: TRBV5-6

cdr3_nt: TGTGCCAGCAGCTTGGCCGGGGGTGGTACCTACGAGCAGTACTTC
cdr3_aa: CASSLAGGGTYEQYF
clone_size: NA
j_call: TRBJ2-7
d_call: NA
cdr3_length: 15
v_call: TRBV5-4

cdr3_nt: TGTGCCAGCAGCTTAGGTTTAGTTTCGGACAATGAGCAGTTCTTC
cdr3_aa: CASSLGLVSDNEQFF
clone_size: NA
j_call: TRBJ2-1
d_call: NA
cdr3_length: 15
v_call: TRBV7-6